The clone carrying this T cell receptor (beta chain) was seen at least ten times. The data were taken from a study of CD8 T cells in ankylosing spondylitis. TCRdb independently ran MiXCR on the 5' RACE reads; one entry per CDR3 protein. The sample lists approximately 100,000 distinct CDR3 sequences, roughly 8.3% occurring once. The CDR3 extends over 14 amino acids. Trimming took 1 base from V and 4 from J, leaving 11 bases between them. In germline, CDR1 is SGDLS, CDR2 YYNGEE. This rearrangement joins TRBV9 to TRBJ1-1; D gene uncertain. Sequenced sample: blood, either unsorted or a sorted T cell fraction (not recorded which). This receptor was identified in a male donor with ankylosing spondylitis or in good health (not recorded which). This chain's CDR3 is CASSVSPSFTEAFF. The CDR3 nucleotides read TGTGCCAGCAGCGTAAGCCCATCGTTCACTGAAGCTTTCTTT.